This TCR beta chain was sequenced during a study of Graves' ophthalmopathy and Graves' hyperthyroidism. Study results and caveats: Ophthalmopathy progression was predicted by the model at about 70% sensitivity and roughly 72% specificity.

At least ten counts were recorded for this clonotype. The antigen remains undetermined. The sequenced template was RNA, covering the TCR beta CDR3 region. HTBI-primed RT-PCR formed the first round, and a multiplex PCR formed the second. TCRdb itself ran the multiplex PCR reads through MiXCR, one entry per CDR3 protein. The table records approximately 640,000 distinct CDR3 sequences, 35% to 45% of them present only once. Per germline, CDR1 MNHEY and CDR2 SVGAGI. The CDR3 has 13 amino acids. The V end lost 6 bases, the J end lost 3 bases, and 11 bases lay between the germline ends. The source material was peripheral blood. The J gene is TRBJ2-5, the V gene TRBV6-5; the D is unclear. This clonotype was sampled from an adult man with Graves' ophthalmopathy. CDR3: CASSKQKKETQYF. As DNA, the CDR3 is TGTGCCAGCAGCAAACAGAAAAAAGAGACCCAGTACTTC.